This TCR beta chain is drawn from a study of cytomegalovirus exposure and HLA in healthy donors (dated by TCRdb to about 2017). In terms of the full investigation: In an earlier analysis of approximately 500 of the donors, around 290 Gb of sequence data and just under 120 million unique TCR beta sequences from 150 million to 200 million T cells were reported. The study was designed to test whether signatures of past pathogen exposure could be identified by cataloging public T cell receptors. All discovery cohort repertoires had been generated on a single sequencing platform. Alongside the repertoire data, information on donor age, sex, ethnicity and CMV serostatus was compiled. Rather than drawing on any new phenotypic data, the later analysis identified candidate immune exposures from TCR beta sequences and the way those sequences occurred across donors. In a later genetic analysis, genome-wide SNP genotypes for about 65% of the roughly 700 donors were used, and that subset was treated as a discovery cohort. To predict cytomegalovirus infection status, the study combined high-throughput TCR immunosequencing, statistical association of individual TCRs with disease status, and machine learning. To study patterns of TCR occurrence, a later analysis re-analyzed previously published TCR beta repertoires from 550 to 800 donors and added high-resolution HLA genotyping. The study used immunosequencing to profile the T cell repertoires of 600 to 850 subjects and linked those repertoires to cytomegalovirus serostatus. To decide whether each TCR beta V gene segment behaved as functional or pseudogenic, an earlier analysis of some 600 of the donors relied on high-throughput TCR beta sequencing. HLA typing covered class I and class II loci at four-digit resolution. Roughly five DR-DQ haplotypes were handled as single units for association and clustering, since linkage in the cohort was strong. Among the approximately 430 genotyped donors, roughly 80% belonged to the genetic ancestry cluster associated with self-reported Caucasian donors. Typing coverage differed by locus: A, B, C, DRB1 and DQB1 were typed in about 629-640 donors, DQA1 in 522, DPA1 in some 570, and DPB1 in 472. An early release covering 550 to 650 HLA-typed donors comprised about 320 gigabases of sequencing data and tens of millions of unique TCR sequences. On average, roughly 200,000 unique TCR beta nucleotide sequences were sequenced per donor among fewer than 500 genotyped donors of the cohort, with roughly 18% of those sequences being non-productive. Along with the approximately 670-subject first cohort, a separate validation cohort of over a hundred different subjects was used.

The cohort consisted of some 670 healthy bone marrow donors. At the time of sampling, every cohort member was nominally healthy, though immune exposures that went unrecorded were likely present. The donor was CMV seronegative and belonged to the group of 352 seronegative cohort members. A peripheral blood sample was collected from each donor, and TCR beta sequencing was performed on peripheral blood mononuclear cells. Genomic DNA was extracted from the blood cell samples with the Qiagen DNeasy Blood Extraction Kit. Library prep was done by the immunoSEQ multiplex PCR assay. For the multiplex PCR, a mixture combining 60 forward primers for TCR Vbeta segments and 13 reverse primers for TCR Jbeta segments was used. The CDR3 region of rearranged TCR beta genes was amplified from genomic DNA by a multiplex PCR assay. On the Illumina HiSeq System, the amplified TCR beta libraries were sequenced as 87-base-pair reads. From the authors' description of their analysis: Across the 670 or so repertoires, a later analysis counted roughly 84 million unique TCR beta chains, around 11 million of which were shared by at least two donors. Raw reads were error-corrected and collapsed into unique sequences with a nearest-neighbor algorithm that merged closely related sequences to remove PCR and sequencing errors. Alignment of CDR3 sequences to IMGT reference sequences was used to assign V, D and J gene segments. For a sequence to be retained, a match of at least six nucleotides to both a V gene segment and a J gene segment was required. Rearrangements were classified as productive when the CDR3 lacked stop codons and remained in frame with V and J, and all other rearrangements were classified as non-productive. CDR3 was defined according to IMGT convention as the region running from the second conserved V-encoded cysteine to the conserved J-encoded phenylalanine. Sequences without an unambiguous match to a single V gene segment were excluded from the earlier analysis of a few hundred of the donors. In an earlier analysis of 587 of the donors, V segments were called functional above 56.7% productive rearrangements and were called segregating when the between-donor standard deviation exceeded 5%. A statistical classification framework was developed to diagnose cytomegalovirus status using the catalog of TCR beta chain sequences. V and J gene assignment, in a later analysis, came from comparing TCR nucleotide sequences with IMGT/GENE-DB human TR gene sequences. Using the TCRdist pipeline, a later analysis assigned CDR3 sequences along with most-parsimonious VDJ recombination scenarios. In a later analysis, each TCR beta chain was defined by its CDR3 amino acid sequence together with its V-gene family, and reads lacking a unique V-gene family were excluded. As a way to deal with suspected cross-contamination and a sequencing artifact, a later analysis dropped hundreds of nucleotide sequences that were highly shared and had low generation probability. A later analysis calculated a clonal expansion index for each public chain from normalized within-repertoire ranks of inferred template counts. In a later analysis, generation probabilities were computed with a VDJ recombination model fitted to out-of-frame rearrangements, and the resulting probabilities were checked against IGoR. A later analysis scored TCR-TCR, TCR-HLA and TCR-CMV co-occurrence with hypergeometric tests, applying a repertoire-size bias correction to TCR pairs. In a later analysis, false discovery rates were estimated by permuting HLA or CMV assignments 20 times. In a later analysis, co-occurring TCRs were grouped using DBSCAN, and TCRdist sequence similarity was added for clustering within HLA-allele-positive subsets. Repertoires with fewer than 30,000 or more than 120,000 public chains, plus five repertoires with anomalous nucleotide sharing, were excluded from co-occurrence clustering. As stored in TCRdb, this immuneACCESS dataset retains in-frame rearrangements with V and J assigned. A fraction of the clones does not appear; measured against another copy, unresolved V genes explain less than half of the discrepancy, and the remainder lacks a known reason. Clonal size and the V and J genes are those of that table, whereas D and trimming came from the DNA. Recorded for this sample are around 150,000 clones; approximately 68% of them occurred a single time. Less than 2.5% of the sample rests with the top ten.

Via the germline V gene, CDR1 is SGHVS and CDR2 FQNEAQ. Counted from cysteine to phenylalanine, this CDR3 has 19 amino acids. Only the CDR3 region is kept as DNA, spanning 57 bases read in frame from base 1. Relative to germline, V is 1 base shorter and J is 0 bases shorter, with 21 bases between their ends. For this clone: The antigen it binds to is not known. Base qualities are not at hand, and no much larger clone is one base apart.

General study outcomes and caveats: A total of 150 or so TCR beta chains were listed by the study as associated with cytomegalovirus. CMV serostatus was the only immune exposure information available for the cohort. When HLA alleles, especially DR and DQ, strongly co-occurred, attributing TCR associations to individual alleles was difficult. The earlier analysis of approximately 540 of the donors excluded some 16 rarely observed V segments, including chromosome 9 orphons, because counts were too low. Most CMV-associated TCR beta chains appeared to be HLA-restricted in a later analysis, and the HLA associations seemed to be driven largely by CMV exposure. Across donors, most TCR sequences were observed very rarely, whereas some public TCRs were present in many individuals. A further reported finding was that TCR beta sequences accurately predicted the HLA-A and HLA-B alleles for most subjects in the first cohort. Correlated functional status among segregating V segments might be attributable to linkage disequilibrium, but an unknown experimental factor could not be ruled out. A later analysis found that HLA-associated TCR beta chains were more clonally expanded and had lower generation probabilities than equally common non-associated chains. The classifier was reported to diagnose cytomegalovirus status with high specificity and sensitivity in both the original cohort and the validation cohort. A group of highly shared sequence variants was considered likely to be a technical artifact of the sequencing pipeline. In vitro tests confirmed that three of the cytomegalovirus-associated TCR beta chains recognize cytomegalovirus antigens. In an earlier analysis of about 550 of the donors, most TCR beta V segments were observed in productive rearrangements about 87% or about 30% of the time, broadly matching IMGT annotations. A later genetic analysis reported fewer N-insertions in productive TCRs among donors in an Asian-associated ancestry cluster than the roughly 640-donor mean. At a false discovery rate of 0.05, a later analysis linked about 17,000 TCR beta sequences to specific HLA alleles. Roughly uniform sequencing depth across donors was assumed in presence/absence analyses, although this assumption may not hold. An association between a missense DCLRE1C variant and V-gene and J-gene trimming of TCR beta chains was found in a later genetic analysis and replicated in an independent cohort. Several of the top co-occurrence clusters appeared to be linked to parvovirus B19, influenza, CMV and Epstein-Barr virus, according to a later analysis. Because the 87-base-pair reads could not distinguish some IMGT-functional V segments, including TRBV6-2 and TRBV6-3, those segments were excluded. A later analysis found that TCR association rates varied across HLA loci, with DRB1 alleles showing the most associated TCRs and HLA-C alleles the fewest. HLA typing was unavailable for some donors at each locus, so association tests used only the typed subset. According to the authors, the approach could potentially be generalized to other disease states and immunological phenotypes. Only TCR beta chains were sequenced in this cohort, and the absence of alpha or paired-chain data limited detectable features.

Sequenced material: PBMCs. The clonotype originates from a man aged 35 to 55 in good health and CMV-seronegative. Recombination joined TRBV7-8 with TRBJ1-1, with TRBD1 perhaps the D gene, on 6 matching bases. The CDR3 in this case is CASSLGRGGRGMVNTEAFF. The DNA reads as follows: TGTGCCAGCAGCTTAGGACGGGGGGGGAGGGGGATGGTGAACACTGAAGCTTTCTTT.